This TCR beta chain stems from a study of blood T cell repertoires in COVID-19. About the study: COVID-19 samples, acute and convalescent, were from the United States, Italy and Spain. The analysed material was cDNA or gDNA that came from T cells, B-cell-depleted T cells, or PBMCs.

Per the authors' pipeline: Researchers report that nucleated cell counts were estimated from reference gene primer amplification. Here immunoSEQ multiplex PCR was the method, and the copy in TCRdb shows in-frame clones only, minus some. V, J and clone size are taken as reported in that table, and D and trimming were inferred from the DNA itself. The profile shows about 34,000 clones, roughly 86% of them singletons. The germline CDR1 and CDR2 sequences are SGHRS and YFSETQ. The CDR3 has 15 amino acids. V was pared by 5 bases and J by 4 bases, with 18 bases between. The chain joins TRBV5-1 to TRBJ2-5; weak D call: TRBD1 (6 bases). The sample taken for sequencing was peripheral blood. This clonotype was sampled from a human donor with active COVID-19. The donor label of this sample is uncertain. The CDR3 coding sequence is TGCGCCAGCAGTGGGGGCCGCGGAAGTGGAGAGACCCAGTACTTC. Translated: CASSGGRGSGETQYF.